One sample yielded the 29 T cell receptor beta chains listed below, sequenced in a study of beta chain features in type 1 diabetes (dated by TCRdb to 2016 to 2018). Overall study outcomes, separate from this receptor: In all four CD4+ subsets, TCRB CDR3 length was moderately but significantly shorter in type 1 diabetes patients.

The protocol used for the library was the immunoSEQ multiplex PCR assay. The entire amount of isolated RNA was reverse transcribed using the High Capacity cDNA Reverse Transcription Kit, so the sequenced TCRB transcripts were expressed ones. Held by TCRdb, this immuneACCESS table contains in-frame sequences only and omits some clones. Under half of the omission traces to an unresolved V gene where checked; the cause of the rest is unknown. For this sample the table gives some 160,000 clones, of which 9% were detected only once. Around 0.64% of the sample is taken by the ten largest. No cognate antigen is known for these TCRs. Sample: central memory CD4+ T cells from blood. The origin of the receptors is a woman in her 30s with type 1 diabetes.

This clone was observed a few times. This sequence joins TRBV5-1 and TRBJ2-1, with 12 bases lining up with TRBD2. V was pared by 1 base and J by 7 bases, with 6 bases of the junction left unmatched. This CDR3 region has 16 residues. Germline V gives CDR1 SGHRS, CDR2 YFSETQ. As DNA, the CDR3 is TGCGCCAGCAGCTTGACCCTAGCGGGAGGGCCAAATGAGCAGTTCTTC. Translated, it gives CASSLTLAGGPNEQFF. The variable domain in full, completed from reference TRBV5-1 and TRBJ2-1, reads KAGVTQTPRYLIKTRGQQVTLSCSPISGHRSVSWYQQTPGQGLQFLFEYFSETQRNKGNFPGRFSGRQFSNSRSEMNVSTLELGDSALYLCASSLTLAGGPNEQFFGPGTRLTVL.

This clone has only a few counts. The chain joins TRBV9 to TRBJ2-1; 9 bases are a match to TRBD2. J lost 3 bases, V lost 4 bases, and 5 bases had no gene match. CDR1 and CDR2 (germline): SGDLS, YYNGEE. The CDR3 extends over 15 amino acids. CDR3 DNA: TGTGCCAGCAGCACAGCGGGAGGATACTACAATGAGCAGTTCTTC. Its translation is CASSTAGGYYNEQFF.

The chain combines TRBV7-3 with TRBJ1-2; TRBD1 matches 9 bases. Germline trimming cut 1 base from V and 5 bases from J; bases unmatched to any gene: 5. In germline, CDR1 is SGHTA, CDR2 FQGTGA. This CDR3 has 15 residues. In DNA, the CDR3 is TGTGCCAGCAGCTTAATGGGACAGGGTGCTTATGGCTACACCTTC. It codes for CASSLMGQGAYGYTF.

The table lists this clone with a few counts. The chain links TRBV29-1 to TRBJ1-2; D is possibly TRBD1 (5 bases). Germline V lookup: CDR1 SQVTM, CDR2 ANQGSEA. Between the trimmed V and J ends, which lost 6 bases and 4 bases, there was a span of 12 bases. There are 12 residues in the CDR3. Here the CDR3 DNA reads TGCAGCGTCTTAAGGGGATCCTATGGCTACACCTTC. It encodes CSVLRGSYGYTF.

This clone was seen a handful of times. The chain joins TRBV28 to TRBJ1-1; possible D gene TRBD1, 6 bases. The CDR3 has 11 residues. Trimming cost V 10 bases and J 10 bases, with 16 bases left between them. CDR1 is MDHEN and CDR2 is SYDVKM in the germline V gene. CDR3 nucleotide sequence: TGTGCCACAAACCGGGACATAGCAGCTTTCTTT. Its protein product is CATNRDIAAFF.

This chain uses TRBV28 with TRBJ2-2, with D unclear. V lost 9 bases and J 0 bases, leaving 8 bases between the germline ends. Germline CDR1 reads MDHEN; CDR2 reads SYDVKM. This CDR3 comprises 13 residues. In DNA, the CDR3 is TGTGCCAGTTCTCCCCCGAACACCGGGGAGCTGTTTTTT. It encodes CASSPPNTGELFF.

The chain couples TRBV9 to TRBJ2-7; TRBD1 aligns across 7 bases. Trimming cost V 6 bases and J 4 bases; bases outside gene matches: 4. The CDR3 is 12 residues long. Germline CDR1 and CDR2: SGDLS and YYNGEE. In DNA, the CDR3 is TGTGCCAGCATCGAACAGGGGTACGAGCAGTACTTC. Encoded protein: CASIEQGYEQYF.

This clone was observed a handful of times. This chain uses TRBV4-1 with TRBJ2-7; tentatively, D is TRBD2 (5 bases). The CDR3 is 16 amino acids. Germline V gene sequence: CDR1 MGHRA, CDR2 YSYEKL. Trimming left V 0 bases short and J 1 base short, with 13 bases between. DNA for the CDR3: TGCGCCAGCAGCCAAGAGAGAGGGTTTGAATCCTACGAGCAGTACTTC. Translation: CASSQERGFESYEQYF.

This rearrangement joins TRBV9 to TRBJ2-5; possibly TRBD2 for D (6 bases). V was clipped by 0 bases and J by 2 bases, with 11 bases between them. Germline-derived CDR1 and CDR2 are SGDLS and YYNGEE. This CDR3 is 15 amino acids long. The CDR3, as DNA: TGTGCCAGCAGCGTAGTGCCGGGGGTTCAAGAGACCCAGTACTTC. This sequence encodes CASSVVPGVQETQYF.

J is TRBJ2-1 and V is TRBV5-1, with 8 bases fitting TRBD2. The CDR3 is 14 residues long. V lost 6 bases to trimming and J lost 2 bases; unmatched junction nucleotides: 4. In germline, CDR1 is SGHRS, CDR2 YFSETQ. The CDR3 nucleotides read TGCGCCAGCAAACTAGCGGCGACCTACAATGAGCAGTTCTTC. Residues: CASKLAATYNEQFF.

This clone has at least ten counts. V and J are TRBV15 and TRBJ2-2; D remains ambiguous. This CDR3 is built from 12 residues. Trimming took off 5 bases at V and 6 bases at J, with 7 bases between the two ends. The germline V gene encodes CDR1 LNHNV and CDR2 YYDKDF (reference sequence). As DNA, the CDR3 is TGTGCCACCAGCGCGTTTTCCGGGGAGCTGTTTTTT. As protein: CATSAFSGELFF. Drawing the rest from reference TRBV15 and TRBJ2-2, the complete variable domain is DAMVIQNPRYQVTQFGKPVTLSCSQTLNHNVMYWYQQKSSQAPKLLFHYYDKDFNNEADTPDNFQSRRPNTSFCFLDIRSPGLGDTAMYLCATSAFSGELFFGEGSRLTVL.

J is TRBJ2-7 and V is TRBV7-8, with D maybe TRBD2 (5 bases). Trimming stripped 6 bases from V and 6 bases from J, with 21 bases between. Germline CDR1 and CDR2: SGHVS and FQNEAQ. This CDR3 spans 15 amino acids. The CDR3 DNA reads TGTGCCAGCAGAAGAGGGCTAGCACAAACCAGCGAGCAGTACTTC. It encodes CASRRGLAQTSEQYF. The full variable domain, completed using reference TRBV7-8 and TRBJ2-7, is GAGVSQSPRYKVAKRGQDVALRCDPISGHVSLFWYQQALGQGPEFLTYFQNEAQLDKSGLPSDRFFAERPEGSVSTLKIQRTQQEDSAVYLCASRRGLAQTSEQYFGPGTRLTVT.

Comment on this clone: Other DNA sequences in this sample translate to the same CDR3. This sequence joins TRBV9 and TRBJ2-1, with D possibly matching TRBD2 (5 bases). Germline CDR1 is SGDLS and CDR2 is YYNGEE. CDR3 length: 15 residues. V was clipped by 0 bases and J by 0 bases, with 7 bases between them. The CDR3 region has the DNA TGTGCCAGCAGCGTAGACGGGGACTCCTACAATGAGCAGTTCTTC. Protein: CASSVDGDSYNEQFF.

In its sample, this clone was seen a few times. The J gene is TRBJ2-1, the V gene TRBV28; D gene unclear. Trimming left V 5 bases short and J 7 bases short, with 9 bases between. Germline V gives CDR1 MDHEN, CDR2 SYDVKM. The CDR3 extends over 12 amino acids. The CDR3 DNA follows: TGTGCCAGCAGTGGTTTCCAGAATGAGCAGTTCTTC. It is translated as CASSGFQNEQFF.

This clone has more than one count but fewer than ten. CDR3 coding DNA: TGTGCCAGCAGCGACAGGACAGGGGGCGGGGAGCTGTTTTTT. Amino acids: CASSDRTGGGELFF. The rearrangement joins TRBV2 to TRBJ2-2; the match to TRBD1 covers 10 bases. This CDR3 region has 14 residues. V trimming: 6 bases; J trimming: 7 bases; junction bases outside the gene matches: 5. Germline V gene sequence: CDR1 SNHLY, CDR2 FYNNEI.

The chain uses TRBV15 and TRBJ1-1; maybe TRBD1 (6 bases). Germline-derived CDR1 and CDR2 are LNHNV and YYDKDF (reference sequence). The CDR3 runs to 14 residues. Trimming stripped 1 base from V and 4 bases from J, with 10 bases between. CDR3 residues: CATSRGQDGTEAFF. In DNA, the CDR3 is TGTGCCACCAGCAGAGGACAGGATGGCACTGAAGCTTTCTTT. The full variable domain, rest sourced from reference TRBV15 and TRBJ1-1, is DAMVIQNPRYQVTQFGKPVTLSCSQTLNHNVMYWYQQKSSQAPKLLFHYYDKDFNNEADTPDNFQSRRPNTSFCFLDIRSPGLGDTAMYLCATSRGQDGTEAFFGQGTRLTVV.

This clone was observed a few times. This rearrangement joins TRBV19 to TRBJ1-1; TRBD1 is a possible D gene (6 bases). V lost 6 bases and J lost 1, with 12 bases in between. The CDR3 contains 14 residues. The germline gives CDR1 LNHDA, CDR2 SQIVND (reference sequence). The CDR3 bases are TGTGCCAGTAGCCACAGGGTGGGGAACACTGAAGCTTTCTTT. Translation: CASSHRVGNTEAFF.

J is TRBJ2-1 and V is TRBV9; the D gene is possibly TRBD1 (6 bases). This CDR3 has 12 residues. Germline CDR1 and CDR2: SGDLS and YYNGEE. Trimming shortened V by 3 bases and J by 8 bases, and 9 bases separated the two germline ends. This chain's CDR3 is CASSGAGDEQFF. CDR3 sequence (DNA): TGTGCCAGCAGCGGTGCAGGGGATGAGCAGTTCTTC.

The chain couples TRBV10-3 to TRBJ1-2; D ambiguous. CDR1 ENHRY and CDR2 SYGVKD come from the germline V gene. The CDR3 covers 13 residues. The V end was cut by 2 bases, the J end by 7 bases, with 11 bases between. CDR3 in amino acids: CAISETEGAGYTF. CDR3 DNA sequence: TGTGCCATCAGTGAGACGGAGGGAGCTGGCTACACCTTC.

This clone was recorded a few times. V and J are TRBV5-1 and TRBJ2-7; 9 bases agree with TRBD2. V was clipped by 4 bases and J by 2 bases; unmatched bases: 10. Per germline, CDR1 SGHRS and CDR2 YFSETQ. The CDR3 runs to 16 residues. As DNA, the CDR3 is TGCGCCAGCAGCGCCCTTGTCCGCGGGAGGGCCTACGAGCAGTACTTC. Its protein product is CASSALVRGRAYEQYF.

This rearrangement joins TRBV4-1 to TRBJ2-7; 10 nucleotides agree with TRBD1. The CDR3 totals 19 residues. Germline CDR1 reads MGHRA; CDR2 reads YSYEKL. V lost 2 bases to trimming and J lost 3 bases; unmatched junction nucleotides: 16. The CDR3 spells CASSQQDGTGAPFYYEQYF. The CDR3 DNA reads TGCGCCAGCAGCCAACAAGACGGGACAGGGGCCCCCTTTTACTACGAGCAGTACTTC.

For the CDR3, the DNA is TGTGCCAGTGGGGGGGCGAGTAACTACGAGCAGTACTTC. It specifies CASGGASNYEQYF. The chain recombines TRBV9 with TRBJ2-7; D may be TRBD2 (7 bases). The CDR3 loop spans 13 amino acids. CDR1 and CDR2 (germline): SGDLS, YYNGEE. Trimming removed 8 bases at V and 3 bases at J, with 15 bases between. The full variable domain, rest sourced from reference TRBV9 and TRBJ2-7, is DSGVTQTPKHLITATGQRVTLRCSPRSGDLSVYWYQQSLDQGLQFLIQYYNGEERAKGNILERFSAQQFPDLHSELNLSSLELGDSALYFCASGGASNYEQYFGPGTRLTVT.

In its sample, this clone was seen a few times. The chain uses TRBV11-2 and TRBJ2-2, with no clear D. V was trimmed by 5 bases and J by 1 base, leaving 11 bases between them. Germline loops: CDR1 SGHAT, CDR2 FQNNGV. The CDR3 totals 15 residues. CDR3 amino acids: CASSVVRGNTGELFF. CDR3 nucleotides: TGTGCCAGCAGCGTCGTTAGAGGGAACACCGGGGAGCTGTTTTTT.

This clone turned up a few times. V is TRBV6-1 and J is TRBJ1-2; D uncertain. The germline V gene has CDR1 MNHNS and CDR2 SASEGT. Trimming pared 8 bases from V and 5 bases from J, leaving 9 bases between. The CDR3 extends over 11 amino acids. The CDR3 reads CASSRLYGYTF. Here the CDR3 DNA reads TGTGCCAGCTCACGACTATATGGCTACACCTTC.

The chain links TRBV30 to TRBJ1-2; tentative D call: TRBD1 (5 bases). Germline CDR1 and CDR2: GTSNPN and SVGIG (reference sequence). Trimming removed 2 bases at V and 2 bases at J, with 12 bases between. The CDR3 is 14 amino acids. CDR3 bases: TGTGCCTGGAGTATGGAGGGGAAGAACTATGGCTACACCTTC. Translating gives CAWSMEGKNYGYTF.

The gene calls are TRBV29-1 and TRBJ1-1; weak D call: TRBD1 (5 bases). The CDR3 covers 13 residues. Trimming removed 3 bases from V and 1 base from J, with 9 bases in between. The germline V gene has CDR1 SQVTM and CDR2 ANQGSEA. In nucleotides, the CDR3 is TGCAGCGTTGAGTTGACAGAGAACACTGAAGCTTTCTTT. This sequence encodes CSVELTENTEAFF.

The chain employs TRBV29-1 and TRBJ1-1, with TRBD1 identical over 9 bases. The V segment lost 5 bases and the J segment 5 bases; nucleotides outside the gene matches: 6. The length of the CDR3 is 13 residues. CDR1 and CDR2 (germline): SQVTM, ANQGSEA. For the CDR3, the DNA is TGCAGCGTTTCGCCGGGACAGGGAACTGAAGCTTTCTTT. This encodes CSVSPGQGTEAFF. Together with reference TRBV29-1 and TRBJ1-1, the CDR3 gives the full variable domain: SAVISQKPSRDICQRGTSLTIQCQVDSQVTMMFWYRQQPGQSLTLIATANQGSEATYESGFVIDKFPISRPNLTFSTLTVSNMSPEDSSIYLCSVSPGQGTEAFFGQGTRLTVV.

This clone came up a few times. The CDR3 loop is CASSLWREFGELFF. DNA for the CDR3: TGTGCCAGCAGCTTATGGCGGGAGTTCGGGGAGCTGTTTTTT. J is TRBJ2-2 and V is TRBV4-2, with 7 bases that match TRBD2. Germline CDR1 LGHNA, CDR2 YNFKEQ. V dropped 5 bases and J dropped 7; count of bases not matched to a gene: 7. This CDR3 has 14 amino acids.

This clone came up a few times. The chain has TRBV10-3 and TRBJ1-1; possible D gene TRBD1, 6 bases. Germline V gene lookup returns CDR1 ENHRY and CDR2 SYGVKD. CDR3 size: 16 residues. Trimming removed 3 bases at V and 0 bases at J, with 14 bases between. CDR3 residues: CAISERAGDMNTEAFF. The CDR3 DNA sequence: TGTGCCATCAGTGAACGGGCAGGGGATATGAACACTGAAGCTTTCTTT.